Shown below are 14 T cell receptor beta chains from a single sample sequenced in a study of monozygotic twins with cystic fibrosis. Some clones are missing from TCRdb's copy, which holds only in-frame ones; the method was immunoSEQ multiplex PCR. The table lists approximately 11,000 clones, 96% of them singletons. The sample comprised blood. The receptors come from a boy younger than 18 with cystic fibrosis.

The chain uses TRBV6-1 and TRBJ1-5, with 7 bases fitting TRBD1. The CDR3 is 14 residues long. CDR1 MNHNS and CDR2 SASEGT come from the germline V gene. Trimming at V came to 3 bases and at J to 4 bases, leaving 3 bases not matched to a gene. Written as DNA, the CDR3 is TGTGCCAGCAGTGATAGGGGGCAAAATCAGCCCCAGCATTTT. This codes for CASSDRGQNQPQHF.

This chain links TRBV30 with TRBJ1-5; a weak D match, TRBD1 (6 bases). Germline lookup yields CDR1 GTSNPN and CDR2 SVGIG (reference sequence). The V gene lost 0 bases and the J gene lost 5 bases, with 8 bases spanning the gap. This CDR3 has 13 amino acids. DNA for the CDR3: TGTGCCTGGAGTGTCAGGGGTGATCAGCCCCAGCATTTT. This encodes CAWSVRGDQPQHF.

This clone was observed a few times. The genes are TRBV5-1 and TRBJ1-1; D gene unclear. Germline V gene sequence: CDR1 SGHRS, CDR2 YFSETQ. CDR3 length: 13 amino acids. Trimming shortened V by 6 bases and J by 0 bases, and 9 bases separated the two germline ends. Here the CDR3 DNA reads TGCGCCAGCATGGGCGGACTGAACACTGAAGCTTTCTTT. Amino acids: CASMGGLNTEAFF.

V usage is TRBV28 and J usage is TRBJ2-7, with D unresolved. This CDR3 comprises 13 residues. V was shortened by 3 bases and J by 9 bases, with 15 bases between the two germline ends. Germline V gene sequence: CDR1 MDHEN, CDR2 SYDVKM. As DNA, the CDR3 is TGTGCCAGCAGTTTTGTTGGCCGATTGATGCAGTACTTC. The encoded protein is CASSFVGRLMQYF.

This chain links TRBV7-9 with TRBJ2-4, with D maybe TRBD1 (7 bases). The CDR3 is 15 residues long. V lost 7 bases, J lost 2 bases, and 15 bases lay in between. Germline V lookup: CDR1 SEHNR, CDR2 FQNEAQ (reference sequence). The CDR3 region is CASMGRGVSKNIQYF. The CDR3 DNA is TGTGCCAGCATGGGCAGGGGGGTATCCAAAAACATTCAGTACTTC.

This sequence joins TRBV4-3 and TRBJ1-1, with a weak D call TRBD1 (5 bases). The CDR3 has 18 amino acids. The V gene lost 0 bases and the J gene lost 1 base, with 18 bases spanning the gap. Germline loops: CDR1 LGHNA, CDR2 YSLEER. CDR3 DNA sequence: TGCGCCAGCAGCCAAGATCCGTTCGTGGCAGGGAAGAACACTGAAGCTTTCTTT. Protein: CASSQDPFVAGKNTEAFF.

This rearrangement joins TRBV7-2 to TRBJ1-1, with 8 positions matching TRBD1. The germline V gene encodes CDR1 SGHTA and CDR2 FQGNSA. The V and J ends lost 5 bases and 1 base, in that order; junction bases with no gene match: 6. The CDR3 spans 15 residues. The CDR3 DNA sequence: TGTGCCAGCAGCCTTGGACAGGGTTGGAACACTGAAGCTTTCTTT. It codes for CASSLGQGWNTEAFF.

As DNA, the CDR3 is TGCAGCGTTGAAGATCGAGGGGATATGTACCAAGAGACCCAGTACTTC. Residues: CSVEDRGDMYQETQYF. This chain uses TRBV29-1 with TRBJ2-5; D is tentatively TRBD1 or TRBD2 (5 bases each). Trimming stripped 0 bases from V and 0 bases from J, with 14 bases between. CDR1 and CDR2 from the germline V gene are SQVTM and ANQGSEA. There are 16 residues in the CDR3.

This clone was recorded once. This chain connects TRBV29-1 to TRBJ2-5, with 7 bases lining up with TRBD2. The CDR3 totals 12 residues. CDR1 is SQVTM, CDR2 ANQGSEA, per germline. V was clipped by 6 bases and J by 2 bases; unmatched bases: 3. In nucleotides, the CDR3 is TGCAGCGTCGGGACTACTCAAGAGACCCAGTACTTC. It is translated as CSVGTTQETQYF.

The V gene is TRBV10-1, the J gene TRBJ1-2; TRBD1 matches at 7 bases. In germline, CDR1 is WNHNN, CDR2 SYGVQD (reference sequence). The J segment lost 4 bases and the V segment lost 7 bases, leaving 6 bases of the junction unmatched. This CDR3 contains 13 residues. CDR3 amino acids: CASIKQGSYGYTF. The DNA of the CDR3 is TGCGCCAGCATCAAACAGGGGAGCTATGGCTACACCTTC.

The CDR3, as DNA: TGTGCCAGCAGCTATACAGGGGGCTTTCGCAATGAGCAGTTCTTC. It yields the protein CASSYTGGFRNEQFF. The chain employs TRBV5-6 and TRBJ2-1, with 9 nucleotides matching TRBD1. The V segment lost 3 bases and the J segment 6 bases; nucleotides outside the gene matches: 7. The CDR3 is 15 amino acids. Germline CDR1 is SGHDT and CDR2 is YYEEEE.

The gene calls are TRBV5-4 and TRBJ1-2; D possibly corresponds to TRBD1 (6 bases). Trimming stripped 3 bases from V and 3 bases from J, with 9 bases between. Looked up from germline, CDR1 is SGHNT and CDR2 is YYREEE (reference sequence). This CDR3 is built from 13 residues. The CDR3 is CASSSGDYYGYTF. The CDR3 nucleotides read TGTGCCAGCAGCTCAGGGGATTACTATGGCTACACCTTC. Based on the CDR3 plus reference TRBV5-4 and TRBJ1-2, the full variable domain is ETGVTQSPTHLIKTRGQQVTLRCSSQSGHNTVSWYQQALGQGPQFIFQYYREEENGRGNFPPRFSGLQFPNYSSELNVNALELDDSALYLCASSSGDYYGYTFGSGTRLTVV.

This sequence joins TRBV27 and TRBJ1-1; no clear D. The ends were cut back, 5 bases at V and 0 bases at J, with 10 bases in the middle. This CDR3 region has 14 residues. The V gene's germline CDR1 is MNHEY and CDR2 SMNVEV (reference sequence). The CDR3 sequence is CASSRQVMNTEAFF. The CDR3 nucleotides read TGTGCCAGCAGTCGACAAGTGATGAACACTGAAGCTTTCTTT.

The gene calls are TRBV6-1 and TRBJ2-7; D ambiguous. The CDR3 is 14 residues long. CDR1 is MNHNS, CDR2 SASEGT, per germline. Deletions cut 6 bases from V and 3 bases from J, with 15 bases between. The CDR3 region has the DNA TGTGCCAGCAGCAGTGAAAGGGCAGACTACGAGCAGTACTTC. This gives the protein CASSSERADYEQYF.